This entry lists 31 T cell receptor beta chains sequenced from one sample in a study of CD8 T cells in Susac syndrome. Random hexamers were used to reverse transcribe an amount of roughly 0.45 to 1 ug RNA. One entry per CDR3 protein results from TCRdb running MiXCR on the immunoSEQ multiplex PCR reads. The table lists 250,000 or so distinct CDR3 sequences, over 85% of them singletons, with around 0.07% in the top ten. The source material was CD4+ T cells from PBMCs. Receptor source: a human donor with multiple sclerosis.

The CDR3 DNA follows: TGTGCCAGCAGCCAAGGGCAGGGGGGACCAAAAGGCTACACCTTC. It is translated as CASSQGQGGPKGYTF. The rearrangement uses TRBV3-1 and TRBJ1-2, with 7 bases matching TRBD1. J lost 8 bases, V lost 1 base, and 10 bases had no gene match. The CDR3 runs to 15 residues. CDR1 LGHDT and CDR2 YNNKEL come from the germline V gene (reference sequence).

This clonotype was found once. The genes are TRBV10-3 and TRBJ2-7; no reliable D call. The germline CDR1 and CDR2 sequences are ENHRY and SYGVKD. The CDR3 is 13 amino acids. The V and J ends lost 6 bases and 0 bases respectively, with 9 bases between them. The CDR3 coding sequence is TGTGCCATCAGAGCCGTGGGCTCCTACGAGCAGTACGTC. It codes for CAIRAVGSYEQYV.

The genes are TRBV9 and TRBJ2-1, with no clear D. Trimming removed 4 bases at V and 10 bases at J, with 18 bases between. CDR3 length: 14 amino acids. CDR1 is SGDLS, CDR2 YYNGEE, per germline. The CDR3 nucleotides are TGTGCCAGCAGCCCCTCCGCGTGGCTTAAAGAGCAGTTCTTC. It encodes CASSPSAWLKEQFF.

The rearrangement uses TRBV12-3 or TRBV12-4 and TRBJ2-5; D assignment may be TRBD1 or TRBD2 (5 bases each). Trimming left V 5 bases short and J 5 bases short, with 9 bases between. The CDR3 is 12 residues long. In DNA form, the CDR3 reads TGTGCCAGCAGTCTGGGGACGGAGACCCAGTACTTC. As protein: CASSLGTETQYF.

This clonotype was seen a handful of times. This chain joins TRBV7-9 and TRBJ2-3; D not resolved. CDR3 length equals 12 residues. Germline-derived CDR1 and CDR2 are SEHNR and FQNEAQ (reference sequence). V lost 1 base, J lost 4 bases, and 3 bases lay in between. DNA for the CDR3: TGTGCCAGCAGCTTAGGGGCAGATACGCAGTATTTT. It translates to CASSLGADTQYF.

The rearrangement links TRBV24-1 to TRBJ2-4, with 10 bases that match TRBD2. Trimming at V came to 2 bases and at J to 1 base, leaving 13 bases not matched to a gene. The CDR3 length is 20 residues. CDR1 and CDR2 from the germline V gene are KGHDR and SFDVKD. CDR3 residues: CATSDCRQAGGPGAKNIQYF. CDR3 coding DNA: TGTGCCACCAGTGATTGTCGGCAAGCGGGAGGGCCTGGTGCCAAAAACATTCAGTACTTC.

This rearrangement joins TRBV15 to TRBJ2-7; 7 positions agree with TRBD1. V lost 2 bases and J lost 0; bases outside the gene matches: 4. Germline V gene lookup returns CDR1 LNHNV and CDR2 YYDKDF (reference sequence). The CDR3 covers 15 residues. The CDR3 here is CATSRTGEYSYEQYF. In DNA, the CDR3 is TGTGCCACCAGCAGAACAGGGGAGTACTCCTACGAGCAGTACTTC. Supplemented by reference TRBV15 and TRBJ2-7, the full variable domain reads DAMVIQNPRYQVTQFGKPVTLSCSQTLNHNVMYWYQQKSSQAPKLLFHYYDKDFNNEADTPDNFQSRRPNTSFCFLDIRSPGLGDTAMYLCATSRTGEYSYEQYFGPGTRLTVT.

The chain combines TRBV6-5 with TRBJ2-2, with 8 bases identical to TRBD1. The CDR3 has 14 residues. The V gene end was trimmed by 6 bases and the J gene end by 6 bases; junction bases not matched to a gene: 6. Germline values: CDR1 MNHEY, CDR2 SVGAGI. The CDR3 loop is CASSPTGVPGELFF. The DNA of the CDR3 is TGTGCCAGCAGCCCGACAGGGGTGCCCGGGGAGCTGTTTTTT.

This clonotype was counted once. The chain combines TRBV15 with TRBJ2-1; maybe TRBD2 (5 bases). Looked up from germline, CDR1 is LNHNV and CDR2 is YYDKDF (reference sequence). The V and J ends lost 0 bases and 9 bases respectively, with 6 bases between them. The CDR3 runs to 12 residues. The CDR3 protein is CATSRDEGEQFF. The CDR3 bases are TGTGCCACCAGCAGAGATGAGGGTGAGCAGTTCTTC.

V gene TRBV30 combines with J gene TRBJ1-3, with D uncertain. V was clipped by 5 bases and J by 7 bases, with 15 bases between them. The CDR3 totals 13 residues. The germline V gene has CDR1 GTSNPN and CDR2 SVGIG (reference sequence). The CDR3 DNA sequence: TGTGCCTGGGTAGAGGACGTCGCGAACACCATATATTTT. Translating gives CAWVEDVANTIYF.

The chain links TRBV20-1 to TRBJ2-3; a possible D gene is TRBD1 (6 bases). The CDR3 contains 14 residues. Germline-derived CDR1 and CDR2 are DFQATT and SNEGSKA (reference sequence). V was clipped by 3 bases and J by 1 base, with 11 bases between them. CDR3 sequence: CSASTGWGTDTQYF. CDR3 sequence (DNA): TGCAGTGCTAGCACAGGGTGGGGCACAGATACGCAGTATTTT.

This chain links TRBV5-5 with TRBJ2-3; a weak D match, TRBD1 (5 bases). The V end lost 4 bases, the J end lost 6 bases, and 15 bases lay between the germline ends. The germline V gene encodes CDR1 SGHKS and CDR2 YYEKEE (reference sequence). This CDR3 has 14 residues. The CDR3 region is CASSQGAASDTQYF. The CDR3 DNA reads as TGTGCCAGCAGCCAAGGGGCGGCTTCGGATACGCAGTATTTT. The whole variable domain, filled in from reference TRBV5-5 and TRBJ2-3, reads DAGVTQSPTHLIKTRGQQVTLRCSPISGHKSVSWYQQVLGQGPQFIFQYYEKEERGRGNFPDRFSARQFPNYSSELNVNALLLGDSALYLCASSQGAASDTQYFGPGTRLTVL.

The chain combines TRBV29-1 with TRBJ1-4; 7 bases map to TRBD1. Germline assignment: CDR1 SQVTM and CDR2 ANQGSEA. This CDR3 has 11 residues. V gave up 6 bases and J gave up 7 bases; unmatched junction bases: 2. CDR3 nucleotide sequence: TGCAGCGTCAGGGGGGCTGAAAAACTGTTTTTT. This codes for CSVRGAEKLFF.

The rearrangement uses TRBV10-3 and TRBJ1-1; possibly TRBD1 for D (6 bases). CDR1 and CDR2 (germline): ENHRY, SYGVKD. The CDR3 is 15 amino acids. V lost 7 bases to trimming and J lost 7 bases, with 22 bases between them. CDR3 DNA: TGTGCCATCACCCCAAGCCCGACAGGAGGAGGTGAAGCTTTCTTT. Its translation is CAITPSPTGGGEAFF.

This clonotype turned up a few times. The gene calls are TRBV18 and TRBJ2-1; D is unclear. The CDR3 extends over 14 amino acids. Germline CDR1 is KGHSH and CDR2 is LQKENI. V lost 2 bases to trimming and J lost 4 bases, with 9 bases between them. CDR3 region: CASSPELLYNEQFF. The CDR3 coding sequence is TGTGCCAGCTCACCAGAGCTCCTTTACAATGAGCAGTTCTTC.

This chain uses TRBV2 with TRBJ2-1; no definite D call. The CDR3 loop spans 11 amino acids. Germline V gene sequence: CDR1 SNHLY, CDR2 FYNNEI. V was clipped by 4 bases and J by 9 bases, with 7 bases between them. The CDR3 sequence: CASSVHVEQFF. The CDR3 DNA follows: TGTGCCAGCAGTGTCCACGTTGAGCAGTTCTTC. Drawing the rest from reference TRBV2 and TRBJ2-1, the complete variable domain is EPEVTQTPSHQVTQMGQEVILRCVPISNHLYFYWYRQILGQKVEFLVSFYNNEISEKSEIFDDQFSVERPDGSNFTLKIRSTKLEDSAMYFCASSVHVEQFFGPGTRLTVL.

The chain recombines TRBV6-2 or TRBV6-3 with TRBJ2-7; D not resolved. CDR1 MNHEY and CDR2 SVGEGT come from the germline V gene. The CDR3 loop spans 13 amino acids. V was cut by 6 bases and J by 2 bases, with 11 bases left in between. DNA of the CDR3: TGTGCCAGCAGCTCCCCCCCGCCCTACGAGCAGTACTTC. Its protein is CASSSPPPYEQYF.

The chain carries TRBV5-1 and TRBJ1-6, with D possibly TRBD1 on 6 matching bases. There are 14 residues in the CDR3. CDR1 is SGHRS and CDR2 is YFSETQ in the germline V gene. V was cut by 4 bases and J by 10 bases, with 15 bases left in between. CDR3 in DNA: TGCGCCAGCAGCATCGGGACATTCGGGTCACCCCTCCACTTT. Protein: CASSIGTFGSPLHF.

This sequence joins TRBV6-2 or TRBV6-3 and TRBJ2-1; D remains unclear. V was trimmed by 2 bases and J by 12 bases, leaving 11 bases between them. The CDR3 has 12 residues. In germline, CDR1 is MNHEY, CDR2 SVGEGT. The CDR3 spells CASSYTESGQFF. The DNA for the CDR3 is TGTGCCAGCAGTTACACGGAATCCGGGCAGTTCTTC.

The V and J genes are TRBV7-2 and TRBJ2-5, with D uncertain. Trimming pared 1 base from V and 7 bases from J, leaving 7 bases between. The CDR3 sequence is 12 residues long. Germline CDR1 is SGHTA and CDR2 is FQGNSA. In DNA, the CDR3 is TGTGCCAGCAGCTTAGAGTTGGGGACCCAGTACTTC. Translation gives CASSLELGTQYF.

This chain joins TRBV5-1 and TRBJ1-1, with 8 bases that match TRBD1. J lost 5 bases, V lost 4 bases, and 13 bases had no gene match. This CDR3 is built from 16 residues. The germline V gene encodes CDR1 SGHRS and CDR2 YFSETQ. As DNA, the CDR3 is TGCGCCAGCAGCGGCCAGCTACAGGGGGTGGGGACTGAAGCTTTCTTT. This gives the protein CASSGQLQGVGTEAFF.

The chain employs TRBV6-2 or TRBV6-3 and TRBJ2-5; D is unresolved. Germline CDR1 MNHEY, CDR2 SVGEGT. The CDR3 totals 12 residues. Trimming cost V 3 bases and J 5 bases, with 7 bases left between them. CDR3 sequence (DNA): TGTGCCAGCAGTTATTCCGTCGAGACCCAGTACTTC. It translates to CASSYSVETQYF.

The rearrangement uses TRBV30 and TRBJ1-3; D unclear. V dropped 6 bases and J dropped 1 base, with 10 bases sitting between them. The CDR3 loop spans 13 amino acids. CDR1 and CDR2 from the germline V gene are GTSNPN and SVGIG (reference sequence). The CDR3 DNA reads TGTGCCTGCCAACTCGAGTCTGGAAACACCATATATTTT. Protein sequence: CACQLESGNTIYF. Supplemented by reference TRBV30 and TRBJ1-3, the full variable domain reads SQTIHQWPATLVQPVGSPLSLECTVEGTSNPNLYWYRQAAGRGLQLLFYSVGIGQISSEVPQNLSASRPQDRQFILSSKKLLLSDSGFYLCACQLESGNTIYFGEGSWLTVV.

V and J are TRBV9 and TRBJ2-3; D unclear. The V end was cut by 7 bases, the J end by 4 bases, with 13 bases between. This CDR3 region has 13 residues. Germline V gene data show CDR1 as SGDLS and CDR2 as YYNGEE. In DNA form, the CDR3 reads TGTGCCAGCCCTAAAGTCGGAGCAGATACGCAGTATTTT. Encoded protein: CASPKVGADTQYF.

The CDR3 region is CASSMGGVLSHEQYV. CDR3 nucleotides: TGTGCCAGTAGTATGGGGGGCGTCCTCTCCCACGAGCAGTACGTC. J is TRBJ2-7 and V is TRBV19; D is possibly TRBD1 or TRBD2 (6 bases each). Germline V gene data show CDR1 as LNHDA and CDR2 as SQIVND (reference sequence). The CDR3 is made up of 15 amino acids.

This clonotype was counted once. DNA for the CDR3: TGTGCCAGCAGTGAAGTCGTGAGGGGCACTGAAGCTTTCTTT. This codes for CASSEVVRGTEAFF. V and J are TRBV2 and TRBJ1-1; D is possibly TRBD1 (5 bases). The V gene's germline CDR1 is SNHLY and CDR2 FYNNEI. There are 14 residues in the CDR3. Trimming took 1 base from V and 4 from J, leaving 10 bases between them.

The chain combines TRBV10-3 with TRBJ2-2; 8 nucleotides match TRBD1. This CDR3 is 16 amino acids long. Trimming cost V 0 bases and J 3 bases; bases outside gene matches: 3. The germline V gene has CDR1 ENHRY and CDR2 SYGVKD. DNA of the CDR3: TGTGCCATCAGTGAGTCTGGGACAGGCTACACCGGGGAGCTGTTTTTT. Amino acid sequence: CAISESGTGYTGELFF.

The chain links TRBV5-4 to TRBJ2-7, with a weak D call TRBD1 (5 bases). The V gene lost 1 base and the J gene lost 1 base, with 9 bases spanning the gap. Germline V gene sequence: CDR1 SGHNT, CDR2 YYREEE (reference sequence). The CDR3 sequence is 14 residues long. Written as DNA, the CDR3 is TGTGCCAGCAGCTTGTCCGGACAATCCTACGAGCAGTACGTC. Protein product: CASSLSGQSYEQYV.

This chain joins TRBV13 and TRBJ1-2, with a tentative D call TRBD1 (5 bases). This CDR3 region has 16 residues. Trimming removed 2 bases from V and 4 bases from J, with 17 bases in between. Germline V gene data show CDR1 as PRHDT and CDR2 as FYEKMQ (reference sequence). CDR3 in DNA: TGTGCCAGCAGCTTACGCGTCTCTGGGAGGGGCTATGGCTACACCTTC. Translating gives CASSLRVSGRGYGYTF.

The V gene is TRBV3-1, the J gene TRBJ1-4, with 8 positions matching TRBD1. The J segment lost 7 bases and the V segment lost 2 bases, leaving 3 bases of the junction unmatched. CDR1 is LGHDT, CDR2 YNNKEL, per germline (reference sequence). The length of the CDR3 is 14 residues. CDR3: CASSQRTGTEKLFF. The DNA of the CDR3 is TGTGCCAGCAGCCAAAGGACAGGGACTGAAAAACTGTTTTTT.

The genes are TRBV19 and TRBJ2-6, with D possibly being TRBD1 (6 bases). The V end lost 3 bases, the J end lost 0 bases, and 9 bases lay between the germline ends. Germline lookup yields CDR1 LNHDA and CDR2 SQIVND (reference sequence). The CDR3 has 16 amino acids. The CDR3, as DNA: TGTGCCAGTAGTATGCAGGGGAGCTCTGGGGCCAACGTCCTGACTTTC. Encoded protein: CASSMQGSSGANVLTF.